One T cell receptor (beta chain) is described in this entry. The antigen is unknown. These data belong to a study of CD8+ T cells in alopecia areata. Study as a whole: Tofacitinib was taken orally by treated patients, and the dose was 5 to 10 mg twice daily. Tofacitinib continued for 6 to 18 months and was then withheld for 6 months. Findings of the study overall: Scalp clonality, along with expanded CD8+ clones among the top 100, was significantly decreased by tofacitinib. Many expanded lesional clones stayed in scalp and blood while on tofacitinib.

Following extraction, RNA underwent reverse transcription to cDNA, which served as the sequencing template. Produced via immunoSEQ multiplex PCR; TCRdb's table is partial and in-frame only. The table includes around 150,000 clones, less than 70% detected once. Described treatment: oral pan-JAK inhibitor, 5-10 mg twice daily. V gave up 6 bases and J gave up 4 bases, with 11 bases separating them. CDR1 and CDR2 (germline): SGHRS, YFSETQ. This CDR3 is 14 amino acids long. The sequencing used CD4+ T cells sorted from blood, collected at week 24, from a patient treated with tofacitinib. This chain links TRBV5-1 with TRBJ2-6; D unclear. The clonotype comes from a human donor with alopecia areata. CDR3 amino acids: CASTQVAGANVLTF. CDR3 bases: TGCGCCAGCACCCAAGTTGCCGGGGCCAACGTCCTGACTTTC.